This T cell receptor beta chain was obtained from a study of Tregs in tolerant kidney transplant recipients. Study context: Recipients received nonmyeloablative bone marrow transplants from related graft donors, with transient mixed chimerism. Regarding the study as a whole: Biological reproducibility was not directly addressed in this study. For some patients, primers changed over time, blocking nucleotide-level comparison. Activated donor B cell expansion appeared to reveal the most relevant donor-specific TCRbeta repertoire.

Sequencing was performed with immunoSEQ multiplex PCR; in TCRdb, only in-frame clones are kept and a portion is missing. The data include 45,000 to 55,000 clones; the top ten clones carry around 0.8%. Note on this clone: Its antigen remains unidentified. Coverage ceases 3 residues before the CDR3 finishes, and the germline J gene fills in the end.

The V and J ends lost 5 bases and 3 bases, in that order; junction bases with no gene match: 2. This CDR3 is 12 amino acids long. Germline V gene lookup returns CDR1 DFQATT and CDR2 SNEGSKA (reference sequence). This chain joins TRBV20-1 and TRBJ2-5, with 8 bases matching TRBD2. Specimen: CD4+ T cells from blood, collected before the transplant. The sequence was collected from a human donor who received a combined kidney and bone marrow transplant. Incomplete CDR3 DNA: TGCAGTGCTCTAGCGGGTAAAGAGACC. Protein sequence: CSALAGKET. The whole CDR3 is CSALAGKETQYF.